The 18 T cell receptor beta chains listed next were all sequenced from one sample in a study of blood T cell repertoires in COVID-19. Profiled with immunoSEQ multiplex PCR; TCRdb holds only in-frame clones, not every one. The sample has about 340,000 clones; 80% to 90% are singletons. Specimen: PBMCs or T cells enriched from blood (not recorded which). The receptor source for this set is a woman aged 40 to 50 with acute COVID-19.

V gene TRBV5-5 combines with J gene TRBJ1-4; possible D gene TRBD1, 6 bases. Between the trimmed V and J ends, which lost 1 base and 4 bases, there was a span of 14 bases. CDR3 length: 16 amino acids. Germline lookup yields CDR1 SGHKS and CDR2 YYEKEE (reference sequence). The CDR3 spells CASSLMQGSGNEKLFF. In nucleotides, the CDR3 is TGTGCCAGCAGCTTGATGCAGGGGTCGGGTAATGAAAAACTGTTTTTT.

The rearrangement uses TRBV19 and TRBJ2-1; the match to TRBD2 covers 12 bases. V was clipped by 4 bases and J by 12 bases; unmatched bases: 16. The CDR3 spans 17 residues. The germline CDR1 and CDR2 sequences are LNHDA and SQIVND (reference sequence). The CDR3 loop is CASSRGGASGRVLGQFF. The CDR3 bases are TGTGCCAGTAGTAGAGGGGGGGCTAGCGGGAGGGTGCTTGGGCAGTTCTTC.

V gene TRBV4-2 combines with J gene TRBJ2-3; 10 bases align to TRBD2. Germline CDR1 is LGHNA and CDR2 is YNFKEQ. This CDR3 region has 17 residues. V was pared by 1 base and J by 2 bases, with 6 bases of the junction left unmatched. The CDR3 sequence is CASSQVSAGGFTDTQYF. The CDR3 DNA follows: TGTGCCAGCAGCCAAGTGTCAGCGGGGGGGTTCACAGATACGCAGTATTTT.

The chain couples TRBV2 to TRBJ1-4; D call uncertain. The CDR3 contains 13 residues. Germline loops: CDR1 SNHLY, CDR2 FYNNEI. V was shortened by 10 bases and J by 4 bases, with 13 bases between the two germline ends. The CDR3 bases are TGTGCCATTCCGCACAGTAGTAATGAAAAACTGTTTTTT. Translating gives CAIPHSSNEKLFF.

The CDR3 protein is CASSEPGTSGSIGQFF. CDR3 DNA: TGTGCCAGCAGTGAACCGGGGACTAGCGGGAGTATAGGGCAGTTCTTC. The chain recombines TRBV25-1 with TRBJ2-1; the match to TRBD2 covers 14 bases. The CDR3 totals 16 residues. V shed 2 bases, J shed 12 bases, and the junction held 9 bases outside the gene matches. Looked up from germline, CDR1 is MGHDK and CDR2 is SYGVNS.

The CDR3: CASSVNIQQNTGELFF. The CDR3 DNA follows: TGTGCCAGCAGCGTTAATATCCAACAGAACACCGGGGAGCTGTTTTTT. The gene calls are TRBV9 and TRBJ2-2; D is uncertain. The germline gives CDR1 SGDLS, CDR2 YYNGEE. This CDR3 contains 16 residues. Trimming pared 2 bases from V and 1 base from J, leaving 12 bases between. Supplemented by reference TRBV9 and TRBJ2-2, the full variable domain reads DSGVTQTPKHLITATGQRVTLRCSPRSGDLSVYWYQQSLDQGLQFLIQYYNGEERAKGNILERFSAQQFPDLHSELNLSSLELGDSALYFCASSVNIQQNTGELFFGEGSRLTVL.

The rearrangement joins TRBV9 to TRBJ2-3, with 8 bases identical to TRBD1. V gave up 0 bases and J gave up 1 base; unmatched junction bases: 13. The CDR3 length is 19 residues. From germline, CDR1 is SGDLS and CDR2 YYNGEE. The DNA for the CDR3 is TGTGCCAGCAGCGTAGGCCCAGGGGGCAGGACCGCTGGCACAGATACGCAGTATTTT. Translated, it gives CASSVGPGGRTAGTDTQYF. The full variable domain, its missing parts supplied by reference TRBV9 and TRBJ2-3, is DSGVTQTPKHLITATGQRVTLRCSPRSGDLSVYWYQQSLDQGLQFLIQYYNGEERAKGNILERFSAQQFPDLHSELNLSSLELGDSALYFCASSVGPGGRTAGTDTQYFGPGTRLTVL.

The chain links TRBV24-1 to TRBJ2-1, with 12 bases matching TRBD2. The J segment lost 7 bases and the V segment lost 4 bases, leaving 13 bases of the junction unmatched. This CDR3 comprises 18 residues. Germline CDR1 is KGHDR and CDR2 is SFDVKD. The DNA of the CDR3 is TGTGCCACCAGTGACCAACCTAGCGGGAGGGCCCATCTGAATGAGCAGTTCTTC. This codes for CATSDQPSGRAHLNEQFF.

The CDR3 reads CASSDRGQPQHF. For the CDR3, the DNA is TGTGCCAGCAGTGACAGGGGGCAGCCCCAGCATTTT. The chain carries TRBV2 and TRBJ1-5; 7 bases match TRBD1. The J segment lost 7 bases and the V segment lost 3 bases, leaving 0 bases of the junction unmatched. Germline-derived CDR1 and CDR2 are SNHLY and FYNNEI. The CDR3 contains 12 residues. The full variable domain, rest sourced from reference TRBV2 and TRBJ1-5, is EPEVTQTPSHQVTQMGQEVILRCVPISNHLYFYWYRQILGQKVEFLVSFYNNEISEKSEIFDDQFSVERPDGSNFTLKIRSTKLEDSAMYFCASSDRGQPQHFGDGTRLSIL.

The CDR3 sequence: CASSLDGSGTQYF. CDR3 in DNA: TGTGCCAGCAGCTTGGATGGATCGGGTACGCAGTATTTT. The rearrangement links TRBV5-6 to TRBJ2-3; D gene unclear. The CDR3 length is 13 residues. CDR1 is SGHDT and CDR2 is YYEEEE in the germline V gene. V lost 0 bases, J lost 8 bases, and 10 bases lay in between.

The genes are TRBV28 and TRBJ1-2; D gene ambiguous. Germline V gene data show CDR1 as MDHEN and CDR2 as SYDVKM. The CDR3 covers 13 residues. V was clipped by 8 bases and J by 14 bases, with 24 bases between them. CDR3 residues: CASFTMAGVGVTF. The CDR3 region has the DNA TGTGCCAGCTTTACCATGGCGGGCGTGGGTGTGACCTTC.

The chain recombines TRBV5-3 with TRBJ1-2, with a tentative D call TRBD1 (5 bases). TRBV5-3 is placed among ORFs of uncertain function. CDR3 length: 14 residues. Trimming cost V 6 bases and J 8 bases, with 20 bases left between them. CDR3 DNA sequence: TGTGCCAGAAACCCTAAGGTAGGGGTGGAGGGCTACACCTTC. Amino acids: CARNPKVGVEGYTF.

The CDR3 protein is CSVELQGRYTEAFF. For the CDR3, the DNA is TGCAGCGTTGAGTTACAGGGGAGGTACACTGAAGCTTTCTTT. This rearrangement joins TRBV29-1 to TRBJ1-1; TRBD1 aligns across 7 bases. The CDR3 sequence is 14 residues long. V was clipped by 3 bases and J by 3 bases; unmatched bases: 7. Germline CDR1 and CDR2: SQVTM and ANQGSEA. The entire variable domain, with the rest obtained from reference TRBV29-1 and TRBJ1-1, is as follows: SAVISQKPSRDICQRGTSLTIQCQVDSQVTMMFWYRQQPGQSLTLIATANQGSEATYESGFVIDKFPISRPNLTFSTLTVSNMSPEDSSIYLCSVELQGRYTEAFFGQGTRLTVV.

This clone was observed a single time. The V and J genes are TRBV4-3 and TRBJ1-6; no clear D gene. CDR1 and CDR2 from the germline V gene are LGHNA and YSLEER. There are 15 residues in the CDR3. V lost 0 bases, J lost 7 bases, and 10 bases lay in between. The CDR3, as DNA: TGCGCCAGCAGCCAAGATACAGCAGCCAATTCACCCCTCCACTTT. It specifies CASSQDTAANSPLHF.

The V call is TRBV4-2, the J call TRBJ1-6; unclear D gene. CDR1 is LGHNA, CDR2 YNFKEQ, per germline. The CDR3 length is 14 residues. The V end was cut by 1 base, the J end by 9 bases, with 10 bases between. The CDR3 loop reads CASSQVVSGSPLHF. The CDR3 DNA sequence: TGTGCCAGCAGCCAAGTAGTGTCAGGTTCACCCCTCCACTTT.

This chain joins TRBV27 and TRBJ1-5; the match to TRBD1 covers 12 bases. V was pared by 2 bases and J by 6 bases, with 5 bases of the junction left unmatched. This CDR3 region has 16 residues. Germline CDR1 is MNHEY and CDR2 is SMNVEV (reference sequence). In DNA form, the CDR3 reads TGTGCCAGCAGTTTAAGCGGGACAGGGGGCGGTCAGCCCCAGCATTTT. Translating gives CASSLSGTGGGQPQHF.

This clone was counted only a few times. This rearrangement joins TRBV2 to TRBJ1-5, with a weak D call TRBD1 (6 bases). Trimming took off 5 bases at V and 3 bases at J, with 11 bases between the two ends. From germline, CDR1 is SNHLY and CDR2 FYNNEI. The CDR3 spans 14 residues. CDR3 sequence: CASSFDRINQPQHF. CDR3 bases: TGTGCCAGCAGTTTCGACAGGATCAATCAGCCCCAGCATTTT.

The chain recombines TRBV10-3 with TRBJ2-5, with TRBD1 as a possible D gene (5 bases). Per germline, CDR1 ENHRY and CDR2 SYGVKD. The V end lost 4 bases, the J end lost 2 bases, and 8 bases lay between the germline ends. The length of the CDR3 is 13 residues. The CDR3 loop is CAISVDSQETQYF. In DNA form, the CDR3 reads TGTGCCATCAGTGTCGACAGTCAAGAGACCCAGTACTTC.